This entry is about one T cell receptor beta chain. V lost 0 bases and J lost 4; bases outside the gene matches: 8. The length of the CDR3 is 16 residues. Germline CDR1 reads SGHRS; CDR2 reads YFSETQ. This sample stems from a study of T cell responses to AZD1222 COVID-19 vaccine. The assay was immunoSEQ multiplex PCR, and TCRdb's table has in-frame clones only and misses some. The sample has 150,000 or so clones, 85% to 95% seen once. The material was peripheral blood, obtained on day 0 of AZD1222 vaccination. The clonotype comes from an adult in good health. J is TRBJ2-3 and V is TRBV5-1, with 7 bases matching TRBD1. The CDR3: CASSLVGRGSPDTQYF. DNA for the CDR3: TGCGCCAGCAGCTTGGTTGGCAGGGGGTCCCCAGATACGCAGTATTTT.